This T cell receptor (beta chain) appears in the sequencing data of a study of cytomegalovirus exposure and HLA in healthy donors. 13 Jbeta primers and 60 Vbeta primers were used for the PCR. Sequenced by immunoSEQ multiplex PCR; TCRdb stores in-frame clones only, minus some. The sample shows roughly 180,000 clones, 70% to 80% of them seen only once. The CDR3 totals 17 residues. V lost 2 bases to trimming and J lost 3 bases; unmatched junction nucleotides: 5. Germline V gene sequence: CDR1 SGHRS, CDR2 YFSETQ. This receptor was obtained from a woman aged 55-75 years in good health and CMV-seropositive. This sequence joins TRBV5-1 and TRBJ2-2; TRBD2 agrees at 12 bases. Source material: PBMCs. In nucleotides, the CDR3 is TGCGCCAGCAGCTTAACGACTAGCGGGAGTTACACCGGGGAGCTGTTTTTT. Its protein is CASSLTTSGSYTGELFF.